This TCR beta chain was recorded in a study of blood T cell repertoires in COVID-19. Study as a whole: Spain, Italy and the United States supplied samples that represented acute and convalescent COVID-19. PBMCs, B-cell-depleted T cells, or T cells were the source of the cDNA or gDNA that made up the material.

Generated by immunoSEQ multiplex PCR, the TCRdb table keeps only in-frame clones and is missing some. Here the sample spans approximately 200,000 clones, approximately 90% being singletons. There are 13 residues in the CDR3. Germline lookup yields CDR1 SGHRS and CDR2 YFSETQ. The V end lost 4 bases, the J end lost 1 base, and 8 bases lay between the germline ends. This sequence originates from a man aged 25-45 years with acute or convalescent COVID-19. The chain combines TRBV5-1 with TRBJ2-5; D might be TRBD1 (5 bases). Sequenced material: peripheral blood. CDR3 protein: CASSQGLQETQYF. CDR3 bases: TGCGCCAGCAGCCAGGGTCTCCAAGAGACCCAGTACTTC.